These 29 T cell receptor beta chains share one sample of origin, sequenced in a study of Ad26.COV2.S vaccination and SARS-CoV-2 variants. Treatment specified: about 20 received Ad26.COV2.S at low or high dose, single or two shots; roughly 5 received placebo; per-sample allocation not given. The samples date from day 63 after the first vaccine or placebo injection. Libraries were prepared by immunoSEQ multiplex PCR; TCRdb keeps only in-frame clonotypes and omits some of them. Here the sample spans fewer than 500,000 clones, 75% to 90% being singletons. This material consisted of peripheral blood, taken in a trial of Ad26.COV2.S vaccine versus placebo. All receptors derive from a person between 18 and 65 years old who received the Ad26.COV2.S COVID-19 vaccine or a placebo.

The genes are TRBV12-5 and TRBJ2-5; D is unresolved. The CDR3 extends over 15 amino acids. V shed 2 bases and J shed 0 bases, with 10 bases lying between them. CDR1 LGHNT and CDR2 FRNRAP come from the germline V gene. CDR3 DNA: TGTGCTAGTGGTTTGTCGAACAGATACCAAGAGACCCAGTACTTC. It encodes CASGLSNRYQETQYF. The full variable domain, completed using reference TRBV12-5 and TRBJ2-5, is DARVTQTPRHKVTEMGQEVTMRCQPILGHNTVFWYRQTMMQGLELLAYFRNRAPLDDSGMPKDRFSAEMPDATLATLKIQPSEPRDSAVYFCASGLSNRYQETQYFGPGTRLLVL.

The CDR3 sequence is CASSNRGTQYF. DNA of the CDR3: TGTGCCAGCAGTAACCGGGGGACCCAGTACTTC. The rearrangement links TRBV6-2 or TRBV6-3 to TRBJ2-5; TRBD2 is a possible D gene (5 bases). Germline V lookup: CDR1 MNHEY, CDR2 SVGEGT. V gave up 5 bases and J gave up 7 bases, with 8 bases separating them. The CDR3 loop spans 11 amino acids.

V usage is TRBV6-5 and J usage is TRBJ2-5; D uncertain. The CDR3 totals 13 residues. V lost 0 bases and J lost 5, with 7 bases in between. CDR1 MNHEY and CDR2 SVGAGI come from the germline V gene. CDR3: CASSYSGPETQYF. The CDR3 bases are TGTGCCAGCAGTTACTCGGGCCCCGAGACCCAGTACTTC.

The chain combines TRBV7-9 with TRBJ1-5; 10 bases line up with TRBD1. Germline V gene lookup returns CDR1 SEHNR and CDR2 FQNEAQ (reference sequence). V trimming: 1 base; J trimming: 6 bases; junction bases outside the gene matches: 3. CDR3 length: 15 amino acids. The CDR3 bases are TGTGCCAGCAGCTTAGGGGACAGGGGCCGTCAGCCCCAGCATTTT. Translation: CASSLGDRGRQPQHF.

The chain uses TRBV19 and TRBJ2-7, with TRBD1 as a possible D gene (6 bases). The germline CDR1 and CDR2 sequences are LNHDA and SQIVND (reference sequence). CDR3 length: 14 residues. Deletions cut 1 base from V and 3 bases from J, with 10 bases between. The DNA for the CDR3 is TGTGCCAGTAGTATAGTCCAGGGGCACTACGAGCAGTACGTC. Its protein is CASSIVQGHYEQYV.

This clone has a handful of counts. The chain combines TRBV6-2 or TRBV6-3 with TRBJ1-1; 10 positions agree with TRBD1. V was pared by 2 bases and J by 0 bases, with 9 bases of the junction left unmatched. Germline CDR1 is MNHEY and CDR2 is SVGEGT. CDR3 length: 18 amino acids. The CDR3 loop is CASSYDHRTGGVNTEAFF. The CDR3 DNA reads TGTGCCAGCAGTTACGACCACCGGACAGGGGGGGTGAACACTGAAGCTTTCTTT.

The V call is TRBV6-6, the J call TRBJ1-2; TRBD1 might be the D (5 bases). V was pared by 4 bases and J by 5 bases, with 17 bases between. The CDR3 is 15 amino acids. CDR1 MNHNY and CDR2 SVGAGI come from the germline V gene (reference sequence). CDR3 protein: CASSFRQRTTYGYTF. The CDR3 coding sequence is TGTGCCAGCAGTTTTCGACAGAGAACTACTTATGGCTACACCTTC.

This rearrangement joins TRBV5-4 to TRBJ2-5, with 9 bases identical to TRBD2. Per the germline V gene, CDR1 is SGHNT and CDR2 is YYREEE (reference sequence). After removal of 4 bases from V and 7 bases from J, the junction contained 17 bases not matched to a gene. The CDR3 runs 17 residues. This chain's CDR3 is CASSPSVIAGVVGTQYF. CDR3 nucleotides: TGTGCCAGCAGCCCGTCTGTAATAGCGGGAGTCGTCGGGACCCAGTACTTC.

The chain recombines TRBV5-4 with TRBJ2-7, with unresolved D. Trimming stripped 2 bases from V and 1 base from J, with 16 bases between. CDR3 size: 16 residues. Germline CDR1 is SGHNT and CDR2 is YYREEE (reference sequence). CDR3 sequence (DNA): TGTGCCAGCAGCTTAGGTCCGGAACTTTCTTCCTACGAGCAGTACGTC. This sequence encodes CASSLGPELSSYEQYV.

The gene calls are TRBV28 and TRBJ1-2; possible D gene TRBD1, 5 bases. In germline, CDR1 is MDHEN, CDR2 SYDVKM. V was shortened by 5 bases and J by 5 bases, with 12 bases between the two germline ends. The CDR3 has 13 amino acids. The CDR3: CASSNRQSYGYTF. As DNA, the CDR3 is TGTGCCAGCAGTAATAGACAGTCATATGGCTACACCTTC.

The chain combines TRBV11-3 with TRBJ1-1, with D possibly matching TRBD1 (5 bases). Germline loops: CDR1 SGHNT, CDR2 YENEEA. Trimming removed 5 bases from V and 3 bases from J, with 19 bases in between. The CDR3 totals 16 residues. Here the CDR3 reads CASSARGAAGDTEAFF. CDR3 DNA: TGTGCCAGCAGCGCTCGAGGCGCCGCGGGGGACACTGAAGCTTTCTTT.

The rearrangement links TRBV9 to TRBJ2-7; perhaps D is TRBD1 or TRBD2 (5 bases each). V lost 4 bases to trimming and J lost 4 bases, with 12 bases between them. Germline V lookup: CDR1 SGDLS, CDR2 YYNGEE. The CDR3 length is 13 residues. The CDR3 region is CASSSGTQYEQYF. The CDR3 nucleotides read TGTGCCAGCAGCTCTGGGACGCAGTACGAGCAGTACTTC.

The chain employs TRBV24-1 and TRBJ2-3; 11 bases agree with TRBD2. CDR3 size: 15 residues. The junction had 5 bases not matched to a gene; V was cut back by 7 bases and J by 3 bases. Looked up from germline, CDR1 is KGHDR and CDR2 is SFDVKD. The CDR3 region is CATSLLAGGTDTQYF. The CDR3 DNA reads TGTGCCACCAGCCTCCTAGCGGGAGGAACAGATACGCAGTATTTT.

The gene calls are TRBV30 and TRBJ1-3, with a tentative D call TRBD1 (6 bases). Germline V gives CDR1 GTSNPN, CDR2 SVGIG (reference sequence). V lost 8 bases and J lost 0, with 11 bases in between. The CDR3 is 13 amino acids. This CDR3 reads CAGGGPSGNTIYF. CDR3 in DNA: TGTGCCGGAGGGGGGCCCTCTGGAAACACCATATATTTT.

J is TRBJ2-5 and V is TRBV5-1, with TRBD2 matching over 7 bases. The CDR3 is made up of 15 amino acids. Germline V gene lookup returns CDR1 SGHRS and CDR2 YFSETQ. Losses at the gene ends were 4 bases for V and 2 bases for J; bases not matched to a gene: 8. CDR3 in DNA: TGCGCCAGCAGCCTCCAGCGGGGCCCGCAAGAGACCCAGTACTTC. Translation gives CASSLQRGPQETQYF.

The rearrangement joins TRBV5-1 to TRBJ2-7; TRBD1 matches 10 bases. CDR1 is SGHRS and CDR2 is YFSETQ in the germline V gene. The CDR3 loop spans 14 amino acids. The V segment lost 2 bases and the J segment 5 bases; nucleotides outside the gene matches: 4. CDR3 in DNA: TGCGCCAGCAGCTTAGGGACAGGGGCCAACGAGCAGTACTTC. Translated, it gives CASSLGTGANEQYF.

This clone was detected once. The V and J genes are TRBV5-6 and TRBJ2-5; 11 bases are a match to TRBD2. Germline CDR1 SGHDT, CDR2 YYEEEE. Germline trimming cut 7 bases from V and 7 bases from J; bases unmatched to any gene: 9. CDR3 length equals 14 residues. In DNA, the CDR3 is TGTGCCAGCGCGCGACTAGCGGGGTCAGGGACCCAGTACTTC. It codes for CASARLAGSGTQYF.

The chain carries TRBV4-2 and TRBJ2-3; D might be TRBD1 or TRBD2, each matching 5 bases. The CDR3 sequence is 15 residues long. Trimming removed 1 base from V and 5 bases from J, with 13 bases in between. Germline CDR1 reads LGHNA; CDR2 reads YNFKEQ. The CDR3 loop is CASSQGGPGEDTQYF. The DNA of the CDR3 is TGTGCCAGCAGCCAAGGGGGACCCGGGGAAGATACGCAGTATTTT.

The chain links TRBV24-1 to TRBJ2-3; 9 nucleotides agree with TRBD2. Germline CDR1 and CDR2: KGHDR and SFDVKD. V lost 4 bases to trimming and J lost 4 bases; unmatched junction nucleotides: 8. This CDR3 region has 16 residues. The CDR3 nucleotides are TGTGCCACCAGTGACCCCTTAGCGGGAGTGGCAGATACGCAGTATTTT. Translated: CATSDPLAGVADTQYF.

CDR3 in DNA: TGTGCCATCGCGGGACTCTCCTACAATGAGCAGTTCTTC. Translated: CAIAGLSYNEQFF. This sequence joins TRBV10-3 and TRBJ2-1; a possible D gene is TRBD2 (6 bases). CDR3 length: 13 residues. Germline V gene lookup returns CDR1 ENHRY and CDR2 SYGVKD. Deletions cut 8 bases from V and 0 bases from J, with 8 bases between.

The rearrangement links TRBV5-1 to TRBJ1-1; D is perhaps TRBD1 (5 bases). Trimming cost V 4 bases and J 4 bases, with 14 bases left between them. The V gene's germline CDR1 is SGHRS and CDR2 YFSETQ. The CDR3 contains 14 residues. The CDR3 reads CASSSVWGITEAFF. The CDR3 region has the DNA TGCGCCAGCAGCAGTGTTTGGGGGATCACTGAAGCTTTCTTT.

A single count supports this clone. V and J are TRBV19 and TRBJ2-1; 7 bases are a match to TRBD1. The trim removed 4 bases at V and 0 bases at J, leaving 3 bases unmatched. Germline lookup yields CDR1 LNHDA and CDR2 SQIVND (reference sequence). The CDR3 is 15 amino acids. The CDR3 is CASSSNRGSYNEQFF. The CDR3 DNA sequence: TGTGCCAGTAGTAGCAACAGGGGCTCCTACAATGAGCAGTTCTTC.

This clone appeared once. The CDR3 loop is CASRVADNEQFF. The DNA for the CDR3 is TGTGCCAGCAGGGTCGCAGATAATGAGCAGTTCTTC. The chain links TRBV5-4 to TRBJ2-1; D unresolved. The CDR3 spans 12 residues. Deletions cut 5 bases from V and 7 bases from J, with 10 bases between. The germline V gene encodes CDR1 SGHNT and CDR2 YYREEE (reference sequence).

The chain joins TRBV5-5 to TRBJ1-3; D perhaps matches TRBD1 (6 bases). Germline CDR1 reads SGHKS; CDR2 reads YYEKEE (reference sequence). Trimming pared 4 bases from V and 0 bases from J, leaving 14 bases between. CDR3 length equals 16 residues. In DNA, the CDR3 is TGTGCCAGCAGCCCGGCTACAGGGACCTCTGGAAACACCATATATTTT. This gives the protein CASSPATGTSGNTIYF.

The V call is TRBV6-2 or TRBV6-3, the J call TRBJ1-2; TRBD1 matches 8 bases. Germline V gives CDR1 MNHEY, CDR2 SVGEGT. Trimming took 1 base from V and 6 from J; bases not matched to a gene: 10. This CDR3 region has 16 residues. DNA of the CDR3: TGTGCCAGCAGTTACTACAGGGGGGATAGGATGGATGGCTACACCTTC. This codes for CASSYYRGDRMDGYTF.

This clone was counted between two and nine times. The chain employs TRBV20-1 and TRBJ2-5, with 7 nucleotides matching TRBD2. V was clipped by 7 bases and J by 4 bases; unmatched bases: 3. Germline values: CDR1 DFQATT, CDR2 SNEGSKA (reference sequence). The CDR3 contains 11 residues. The CDR3 bases are TGCAGTGGGCAGCGGGGAGAGACCCAGTACTTC. It yields the protein CSGQRGETQYF.

This clone appeared once. Other DNA sequences within the sample encode an identical CDR3. The chain employs TRBV28 and TRBJ2-1; D uncertain. Trimming took off 3 bases at V and 4 bases at J, with 4 bases between the two ends. The CDR3 covers 12 residues. The germline V gene has CDR1 MDHEN and CDR2 SYDVKM. Written as DNA, the CDR3 is TGTGCCAGCAGTTTGAGTTACAATGAGCAGTTCTTC. Encoded protein: CASSLSYNEQFF.

This clone is a singleton in its sample. The chain links TRBV5-1 to TRBJ1-6; tentatively, D is TRBD1 (5 bases). This CDR3 is 15 amino acids long. Germline loops: CDR1 SGHRS, CDR2 YFSETQ. V lost 7 bases, J lost 7 bases, and 18 bases lay in between. This CDR3 reads CASSREGRTNSPLHF. DNA for the CDR3: TGCGCCAGCTCCCGCGAGGGACGGACGAATTCACCCCTCCACTTT.

V and J are TRBV27 and TRBJ2-1; no clear D. Trimming pared 2 bases from V and 5 bases from J, leaving 13 bases between. This CDR3 spans 15 amino acids. Germline V gene sequence: CDR1 MNHEY, CDR2 SMNVEV (reference sequence). This chain's CDR3 is CASSLSSRLNNEQFF. As DNA, the CDR3 is TGTGCCAGCAGTTTAAGTAGCAGGCTGAACAATGAGCAGTTCTTC.